A single sample is the source of the 5 T cell receptor beta chains below, sequenced in a study of blood T cell repertoires in COVID-19. The data were produced by immunoSEQ multiplex PCR, yet TCRdb's version contains in-frame clones alone and is incomplete. The repertoire includes some 400,000 clones, more than 70% of them detected once, and under 3% sits in the top ten. The specimen sequenced was peripheral blood. These receptors were collected from a woman aged 55 to 70 with COVID-19, enrolled during active disease.

This clone was seen a handful of times. The V gene is TRBV4-1, the J gene TRBJ1-2; 9 bases match TRBD1. This CDR3 comprises 15 residues. Trimming took 0 bases from V and 8 from J; bases not matched to a gene: 7. Germline CDR1 reads MGHRA; CDR2 reads YSYEKL. The CDR3 loop reads CASSQETDRGIGYTF. The CDR3 coding sequence is TGCGCCAGCAGCCAAGAAACGGACAGGGGAATAGGCTACACCTTC.

The gene calls are TRBV19 and TRBJ1-2; unclear D gene. CDR1 and CDR2 (germline): LNHDA, SQIVND (reference sequence). Between the trimmed V and J ends, which lost 7 bases and 1 base, there was a span of 13 bases. This CDR3 is 14 amino acids long. CDR3 bases: TGTGCCAGTAAGAGGGTGTGGGATAACTATGGCTACACCTTC. Translating gives CASKRVWDNYGYTF.

The chain has TRBV11-2 and TRBJ2-6; TRBD2 aligns across 11 bases. The germline CDR1 and CDR2 sequences are SGHAT and FQNNGV. This CDR3 has 18 residues. V gave up 6 bases and J gave up 0 bases; unmatched junction bases: 7. The CDR3 spells CASSFPGLAVSGANVLTF. Here the CDR3 DNA reads TGTGCCAGCAGTTTTCCGGGACTAGCGGTCTCTGGGGCCAACGTCCTGACTTTC.

The V gene is TRBV14, the J gene TRBJ2-1, with D perhaps matching TRBD1 (6 bases). The CDR3 has 17 amino acids. V shed 1 base and J shed 9 bases, with 22 bases lying between them. Germline V gene data show CDR1 as SGHDN and CDR2 as FVKESK. The chain's CDR3 is CASSQGDLPGQPAEQFF. CDR3 sequence (DNA): TGTGCCAGCAGCCAAGGGGACCTCCCTGGACAGCCCGCTGAGCAGTTCTTC.

This rearrangement joins TRBV7-8 to TRBJ2-2, with 11 bases matching TRBD2. CDR3 size: 14 residues. The V gene end was trimmed by 7 bases and the J gene end by 6 bases; junction bases not matched to a gene: 4. CDR1 is SGHVS, CDR2 FQNEAQ, per germline. The CDR3 sequence is CASNPSGGPGELFF. The CDR3 DNA sequence: TGTGCCAGCAACCCTAGCGGGGGGCCCGGGGAGCTGTTTTTT. Filled out from reference TRBV7-8 and TRBJ2-2, the complete variable domain reads GAGVSQSPRYKVAKRGQDVALRCDPISGHVSLFWYQQALGQGPEFLTYFQNEAQLDKSGLPSDRFFAERPEGSVSTLKIQRTQQEDSAVYLCASNPSGGPGELFFGEGSRLTVL.